These 17 T cell receptor beta chains originate from one sample sequenced in a study of shared clonotypes between healthy human individuals. The repertoire was sequenced with immunoSEQ multiplex PCR; TCRdb's copy has only in-frame clones and lacks some. The repertoire consists of 2 million to 2.5 million clones, with about 94% occurring once and the leading ten covering less than 0.15%. Sequenced sample: naive CD4+ T cells sorted from blood. Specified subset: CD45RA+ positively selected. Receptors were obtained from a young man in good health.

The chain is built from TRBV6-5 and TRBJ1-6; D uncertain. Between the trimmed V and J ends, which lost 6 bases and 1 base, there was a span of 10 bases. The CDR3 consists of 15 residues. Per the germline V gene, CDR1 is MNHEY and CDR2 is SVGAGI. The CDR3 sequence is CASRTLGSYNSPLHF. CDR3 in DNA: TGTGCCAGCAGGACGCTGGGGTCCTATAATTCACCCCTCCACTTT.

The chain carries TRBV7-3 and TRBJ2-4; 7 bases fit TRBD1. Losses at the gene ends were 5 bases for V and 8 bases for J; bases not matched to a gene: 15. Looked up from germline, CDR1 is SGHTA and CDR2 is FQGTGA. The CDR3 length is 16 residues. This CDR3 reads CASSLTGYRGLDIQYF. CDR3 nucleotide sequence: TGTGCCAGCAGCCTGACCGGTTATAGGGGGCTGGACATTCAGTACTTC.

V and J are TRBV28 and TRBJ2-2; D is uncertain. There are 15 residues in the CDR3. CDR1 and CDR2 from the germline V gene are MDHEN and SYDVKM. The V gene lost 5 bases and the J gene lost 5 bases, with 15 bases spanning the gap. This CDR3 reads CASSPPQLRTGELFF. The CDR3 region has the DNA TGTGCCAGCAGTCCACCCCAACTGAGAACCGGGGAGCTGTTTTTT.

This chain connects TRBV4-2 to TRBJ1-4; TRBD1 is a possible D gene (6 bases). CDR3 length equals 18 residues. CDR1 and CDR2 from the germline V gene are LGHNA and YNFKEQ. V lost 0 bases, J lost 0 bases, and 14 bases lay in between. CDR3 amino acids: CASSQEVPTGTTNEKLFF. CDR3 nucleotide sequence: TGTGCCAGCAGCCAAGAAGTCCCGACAGGAACAACTAATGAAAAACTGTTTTTT.

The chain joins TRBV18 to TRBJ2-7; D ambiguous. Trimming shortened V by 6 bases and J by 1 base, and 19 bases separated the two germline ends. The CDR3 covers 16 residues. Germline V CDR1 and CDR2: KGHSH, LQKENI. Here the CDR3 reads CASSPTVPHLSYEQYF. DNA for the CDR3: TGTGCCAGCTCCCCAACAGTACCACACCTATCCTACGAGCAGTACTTC.

This chain joins TRBV7-2 and TRBJ1-4; D call uncertain. The CDR3 consists of 15 residues. V was shortened by 5 bases and J by 2 bases, with 12 bases between the two germline ends. Germline assignment: CDR1 SGHTA and CDR2 FQGNSA. The CDR3: CASSPSSGTNEKLFF. CDR3 DNA: TGTGCCAGCAGCCCAAGTTCGGGGACTAATGAAAAACTGTTTTTT.

A single count supports this clone. The rearrangement links TRBV10-1 to TRBJ2-5; either TRBD1 or TRBD2 may supply D (5 bases each). The CDR3 is 15 amino acids. From germline, CDR1 is WNHNN and CDR2 SYGVQD (reference sequence). Trimming stripped 3 bases from V and 4 bases from J, with 15 bases between. CDR3 amino acids: CASSEGSPRGETQYF. The CDR3, as DNA: TGCGCCAGCAGTGAAGGTTCTCCGAGGGGAGAGACCCAGTACTTC.

This rearrangement joins TRBV15 to TRBJ1-2, with D perhaps matching TRBD1 (5 bases). V was trimmed by 1 base and J by 2 bases, leaving 11 bases between them. Per germline, CDR1 LNHNV and CDR2 YYDKDF (reference sequence). This CDR3 has 15 amino acids. The CDR3 region has the DNA TGTGCCACCAGCAGAGCTGGGGAGGGGAACTATGGCTACACCTTC. Translated: CATSRAGEGNYGYTF.

The J gene is TRBJ2-5, the V gene TRBV30; 9 bases align to TRBD1. Germline values: CDR1 GTSNPN, CDR2 SVGIG (reference sequence). The CDR3 covers 15 residues. V was pared by 3 bases and J by 2 bases, with 7 bases of the junction left unmatched. The CDR3 is CAWSDGTGPQETQYF. CDR3 nucleotides: TGTGCCTGGAGCGACGGGACAGGGCCTCAAGAGACCCAGTACTTC.

The V call is TRBV6-5, the J call TRBJ1-1, with D unclear. Germline assignment: CDR1 MNHEY and CDR2 SVGAGI. V gave up 2 bases and J gave up 0 bases, with 7 bases separating them. The CDR3 sequence is 14 residues long. In DNA form, the CDR3 reads TGTGCCAGCAGTTACCAGTATATGAACACTGAAGCTTTCTTT. Protein: CASSYQYMNTEAFF.

This chain links TRBV15 with TRBJ1-4, with D unclear. The CDR3 has 16 residues. Germline CDR1 reads LNHNV; CDR2 reads YYDKDF (reference sequence). Trimming removed 4 bases at V and 3 bases at J, with 15 bases between. Here the CDR3 DNA reads TGTGCCACCAGCACCGACGAGGGCCAAGCTAATGAAAAACTGTTTTTT. Its protein product is CATSTDEGQANEKLFF.

The rearrangement joins TRBV6-1 to TRBJ1-3, with D tentatively TRBD1 (6 bases). Per germline, CDR1 MNHNS and CDR2 SASEGT. The V end was cut by 5 bases, the J end by 0 bases, with 8 bases between. The CDR3 totals 14 residues. This CDR3 is CASSRGGSGNTIYF. The CDR3 DNA sequence: TGTGCCAGCAGTCGAGGGGGCTCTGGAAACACCATATATTTT.

The V and J genes are TRBV4-3 and TRBJ2-7; 7 bases map to TRBD1. The trim removed 1 base at V and 0 bases at J, leaving 3 bases unmatched. CDR1 and CDR2 (germline): LGHNA, YSLEER. The CDR3 extends over 15 amino acids. The CDR3 bases are TGCGCCAGCAGCCAAGGACAGGGAAGCTCCTACGAGCAGTACTTC. Its protein product is CASSQGQGSSYEQYF.

This rearrangement joins TRBV6-1 to TRBJ1-1; perhaps TRBD1 as D (6 bases). This CDR3 is 16 amino acids long. Germline V lookup: CDR1 MNHNS, CDR2 SASEGT. The V gene lost 3 bases and the J gene lost 0 bases, with 14 bases spanning the gap. CDR3 sequence reads: CASSDGQLTMNTEAFF. The CDR3 bases are TGTGCCAGCAGTGACGGACAGCTAACCATGAACACTGAAGCTTTCTTT.

As to this clone: Other nucleotide sequences in the sample specify the same CDR3. CDR3 loop: CASSAGLALETQYF. CDR3 coding DNA: TGTGCCAGCAGCGCCGGACTAGCATTAGAGACCCAGTACTTC. V gene TRBV5-4 combines with J gene TRBJ2-5, with 8 nucleotides matching TRBD2. CDR1 and CDR2 from the germline V gene are SGHNT and YYREEE (reference sequence). V lost 4 bases, J lost 4 bases, and 6 bases stayed unmatched. The CDR3 covers 14 residues.

V usage is TRBV4-3 and J usage is TRBJ2-2, with D tentatively TRBD1 (6 bases). Trimming stripped 4 bases from V and 7 bases from J, with 16 bases between. The CDR3 spans 15 residues. Looked up from germline, CDR1 is LGHNA and CDR2 is YSLEER. The CDR3 is CASSRGPLSFGELFF. CDR3 DNA sequence: TGCGCCAGCAGCCGGGGGCCTCTCAGTTTCGGGGAGCTGTTTTTT.

The chain is built from TRBV10-3 and TRBJ2-2, with D possibly called TRBD1 or TRBD2 (5 bases each). Germline CDR1 and CDR2: ENHRY and SYGVKD. Trimming shortened V by 8 bases and J by 4 bases, and 11 bases separated the two germline ends. The CDR3 has 13 amino acids. CDR3 sequence (DNA): TGTGCCATCGGGTGGGGGACCACCGGGGAGCTGTTTTTT. It encodes CAIGWGTTGELFF.